Below are 20 T cell receptor beta chains sequenced from a single sample in a study of naive and memory T cell subsets. For blood and skin samples, reverse transcription used TCR alpha and beta constant primers. From the 5' RACE reads, TCRdb called clonotypes with MiXCR, one entry per CDR3 protein. The data show about 22,000 distinct CDR3 sequences, over 3.5% seen once. Adult healthy volunteers gave 2.5 ml peripheral blood for whole-blood RNA. The receptors were sampled from a male donor in good health.

On this clonotype: It may be a read error: a sequence one base away is much more abundant. The chain joins TRBV20-1 to TRBJ2-1, with D unclear. Germline V gene data show CDR1 as DFQATT and CDR2 as SNEGSKA (reference sequence). Trimming pared 8 bases from V and 16 bases from J, leaving 15 bases between. This CDR3 has 9 residues. This chain's CDR3 is CSPGSVHFF. CDR3 sequence (DNA): TGCAGTCCTGGGTCGGTGCATTTCTTC.

This clonotype appeared many times. The junction does not match germline at one end; this may be a read error. The CDR3 protein is CASSLNLGGVTATQYF. CDR3 DNA sequence: TGTGCCAGCAGCTTAAATTTAGGGGGAGTGACAGCTACGCAGTATTTT. The rearrangement links TRBV7-2 to TRBJ2-3; weak D call: TRBD1 (6 bases). The V gene's germline CDR1 is SGHTA and CDR2 FQGNSA. CDR3 length: 16 residues.

In this sample, this clonotype turned up many times. The chain is built from TRBV4-1 and TRBJ1-5; no definite D call. V dropped 0 bases and J dropped 4 bases, with 13 bases sitting between them. This CDR3 is built from 16 residues. Germline V gene sequence: CDR1 MGHRA, CDR2 YSYEKL. The CDR3 DNA reads as TGCGCCAGCAGCCAAGAAAGCACGGATGGGAATCAGCCCCAGCATTTT. It yields the protein CASSQESTDGNQPQHF.

This clonotype occurred many times. V and J are TRBV6-2 or TRBV6-3 and TRBJ2-1, with TRBD2 matching 8 bases. With V trimmed by 8 bases and J by 6 bases, 6 bases remained unmatched. The CDR3 length is 13 residues. Germline CDR1 MNHEY, CDR2 SVGEGT. Here the CDR3 DNA reads TGTGCCAGCGGTCGGGGGGGCCTCAATGAGCAGTTCTTC. Translating gives CASGRGGLNEQFF.

In its sample, this clonotype was seen many times. The V call is TRBV20-1, the J call TRBJ1-4; a possible D gene is TRBD1 (5 bases). Germline CDR1 and CDR2: DFQATT and SNEGSKA (reference sequence). Trimming took off 8 bases at V and 8 bases at J, with 15 bases between the two ends. The CDR3 runs to 12 residues. CDR3 bases: TGCAGTCCACGGGGCCTTGGGGAAAAACTGTTTTTT. The encoded protein is CSPRGLGEKLFF.

At least ten counts were recorded for this clonotype. The rearrangement links TRBV12-3 or TRBV12-4 to TRBJ2-7; possible D gene TRBD1, 6 bases. V was cut by 6 bases and J by 3 bases, with 15 bases left in between. The CDR3 sequence is 14 residues long. CDR3 residues: CASRSSGTYYEQYF. Written as DNA, the CDR3 is TGTGCCAGCAGGAGTTCCGGGACATACTACGAGCAGTACTTC.

Notes on this clonotype: One base away lies a much larger clone, so this may be a sequencing read error. The rearrangement uses TRBV28 and TRBJ1-5, with D maybe TRBD1 (6 bases). Germline loops: CDR1 MDHEN, CDR2 SYDVKM. The CDR3 spans 15 residues. The CDR3 loop is CASSSTGSVSQPQNF. The CDR3 nucleotides read TGTGCCAGCAGCTCGACAGGTAGCGTTAGTCAGCCCCAGAATTTT. Based on the CDR3 plus reference TRBV28 and TRBJ1-5, the full variable domain is DVKVTQSSRYLVKRTGEKVFLECVQDMDHENMFWYRQDPGLGLRLIYFSYDVKMKEKGDIPEGYSVSREKKERFSLILESASTNQTSMYLCASSSTGSVSQPQNFGDGTRLSIL.

This clonotype was recorded at least ten times. CDR3: CSVTRTGGTEAFF. The CDR3 coding sequence is TGCAGCGTTACCCGGACAGGGGGCACTGAAGCTTTCTTT. The chain has TRBV29-1 and TRBJ1-1; 10 positions agree with TRBD1. V lost 5 bases to trimming and J lost 4 bases; unmatched junction nucleotides: 4. The CDR3 spans 13 residues. Germline CDR1 reads SQVTM; CDR2 reads ANQGSEA. Looking up the rest from reference TRBV29-1 and TRBJ1-1 gives the full variable domain: SAVISQKPSRDICQRGTSLTIQCQVDSQVTMMFWYRQQPGQSLTLIATANQGSEATYESGFVIDKFPISRPNLTFSTLTVSNMSPEDSSIYLCSVTRTGGTEAFFGQGTRLTVV.

This clonotype was recorded at least ten times. The CDR3 DNA sequence: TGTGCCAGCAGCGTAAACGGGAGGGAGACCCAGTACTTC. Its protein is CASSVNGRETQYF. The chain recombines TRBV9 with TRBJ2-5, with 7 bases identical to TRBD2. CDR3 length equals 13 residues. V shed 1 base, J shed 5 bases, and the junction held 2 bases outside the gene matches. Germline values: CDR1 SGDLS, CDR2 YYNGEE.

This clonotype was found many times. This rearrangement joins TRBV18 to TRBJ2-3, with a tentative D call TRBD2 (5 bases). V lost 2 bases and J 3 bases, leaving 21 bases between the germline ends. CDR1 and CDR2 from the germline V gene are KGHSH and LQKENI. CDR3 length: 18 amino acids. This CDR3 is CASSPSDYAGEETDTQYF. CDR3 sequence (DNA): TGTGCCAGCTCACCATCCGACTACGCGGGCGAGGAGACAGATACGCAGTATTTT.

This clonotype was counted at least ten times. The V call is TRBV4-1, the J call TRBJ2-2; D remains ambiguous. This CDR3 spans 15 amino acids. The germline CDR1 and CDR2 sequences are MGHRA and YSYEKL. Trimming removed 0 bases at V and 0 bases at J, with 5 bases between. The CDR3 nucleotides read TGCGCCAGCAGCCAAGAGATACCGAACACCGGGGAGCTGTTTTTT. Its translation: CASSQEIPNTGELFF.

This clonotype counts as medium-sized (0.01 to 0.1%). The CDR3 loop reads CSFHRDRESEAFF. The CDR3 region has the DNA TGCAGCTTCCACCGGGACAGGGAGTCTGAAGCTTTCTTT. The V gene is TRBV29-1, the J gene TRBJ1-1, with 9 positions matching TRBD1. Germline lookup yields CDR1 SQVTM and CDR2 ANQGSEA. V lost 8 bases and J lost 6; bases outside the gene matches: 10. There are 13 residues in the CDR3. Complete variable domain (other parts from reference TRBV29-1 and TRBJ1-1): SAVISQKPSRDICQRGTSLTIQCQVDSQVTMMFWYRQQPGQSLTLIATANQGSEATYESGFVIDKFPISRPNLTFSTLTVSNMSPEDSSIYLCSFHRDRESEAFFGQGTRLTVV.

The table lists this clonotype with many counts. The chain has TRBV7-9 and TRBJ1-1; TRBD1 aligns across 10 bases. The CDR3 has 16 amino acids. In germline, CDR1 is SEHNR, CDR2 FQNEAQ (reference sequence). V dropped 5 bases and J dropped 3; count of bases not matched to a gene: 9. Here the CDR3 reads CASSIGTGVRDTEAFF. Written as DNA, the CDR3 is TGTGCCAGCAGCATCGGGACAGGGGTTCGGGACACTGAAGCTTTCTTT.

The sample holds many counts of this clonotype. This chain links TRBV7-9 with TRBJ2-1; the D is unclear. V lost 6 bases and J lost 8, with 11 bases in between. The V gene's germline CDR1 is SEHNR and CDR2 FQNEAQ (reference sequence). The CDR3 contains 12 residues. In nucleotides, the CDR3 is TGTGCCAGCAGTGCACAGCCGGATGAGCAGTTCTTC. Translating it yields CASSAQPDEQFF.

This clonotype was seen ten or more times. The genes are TRBV5-1 and TRBJ2-7; D uncertain. V lost 5 bases and J lost 2, with 5 bases in between. CDR1 and CDR2 from the germline V gene are SGHRS and YFSETQ. The CDR3 consists of 11 residues. Here the CDR3 DNA reads TGCGCCAGCAGGGACGCCTACGAGCAGTACTTC. Translating it yields CASRDAYEQYF.

Many counts were recorded for this clonotype. This rearrangement joins TRBV20-1 to TRBJ2-2, with D uncertain. Between the trimmed V and J ends, which lost 0 bases and 4 bases, there was a span of 12 bases. In germline, CDR1 is DFQATT, CDR2 SNEGSKA (reference sequence). This CDR3 has 15 residues. CDR3: CSARDKAWGTGELFF. In DNA form, the CDR3 reads TGCAGTGCTAGAGATAAGGCTTGGGGCACCGGGGAGCTGTTTTTT.

This clonotype was counted at least ten times. CDR3 DNA sequence: TGCGCCAGCAGCTTGTCGGATAACAATGAGCAGTTCTTC. As protein: CASSLSDNNEQFF. The rearrangement links TRBV5-1 to TRBJ2-1; D is uncertain. Trimming took 1 base from V and 5 from J, leaving 7 bases between them. This CDR3 has 13 amino acids. In germline, CDR1 is SGHRS, CDR2 YFSETQ.

This clonotype was recorded at least ten times. The rearrangement links TRBV30 to TRBJ2-1, with 10 nucleotides matching TRBD2. V was clipped by 4 bases and J by 0 bases; unmatched bases: 9. The CDR3 has 17 amino acids. Germline lookup yields CDR1 GTSNPN and CDR2 SVGIG (reference sequence). CDR3 in amino acids: CAWKGASGRSSYNEQFF. CDR3 in DNA: TGTGCCTGGAAAGGTGCTAGCGGGAGAAGCTCCTACAATGAGCAGTTCTTC.

Turning to this clonotype: It may be a read error: a sequence one base away is much more abundant. V and J are TRBV9 and TRBJ2-5; 8 nucleotides align to TRBD2. Germline CDR1 is SGDLS and CDR2 is YYNGEE. The CDR3 contains 14 residues. CDR3 nucleotides: TGTGCCAGCAGCACGGGGACTAGTATGTCGAACGCCATCTTC. This translates into CASSTGTSMSNAIF.

This clonotype was detected many times. This chain joins TRBV5-1 and TRBJ1-4; the D is unclear. The CDR3 spans 12 residues. With 5 bases removed from V and 4 bases from J, the gap between germline ends came to 6 bases. The germline V gene has CDR1 SGHRS and CDR2 YFSETQ. In nucleotides, the CDR3 is TGCGCCAGCAGGGGGATTAATGAAAAACTGTTTTTT. Translated, it gives CASRGINEKLFF.